The 17 T cell receptor beta chains listed next were all sequenced from one sample in a study of cytomegalovirus exposure and HLA in healthy donors. This PCR relied on a set of 60 Vbeta primers and 13 Jbeta primers. The data were produced by immunoSEQ multiplex PCR, yet TCRdb's version contains in-frame clones alone and is incomplete. Of roughly 180,000 clones detected, almost 85% appear once; the ten largest clones hold around 0.98%. The specimen was PBMCs. These receptors came from a man aged 25-45 years in good health and CMV-seronegative.

The DNA for the CDR3 is TGTGCCAGCAGCTACGGACTGTCTAATGAAAAACTGTTTTTT. Translating it yields CASSYGLSNEKLFF. V and J are TRBV7-9 and TRBJ1-4; D is unresolved. Per the germline V gene, CDR1 is SEHNR and CDR2 is FQNEAQ (reference sequence). CDR3 length equals 14 residues. V lost 4 bases and J lost 3, with 9 bases in between.

The chain recombines TRBV7-2 with TRBJ2-3, with 14 nucleotides matching TRBD2. This CDR3 region has 17 residues. CDR1 is SGHTA, CDR2 FQGNSA, per germline. V shed 4 bases and J 5 bases; nucleotides not matched to a gene: 8. In DNA form, the CDR3 reads TGTGCCAGCAGCTCCTCTCGACTAGCGGGGGGGCGAGATACGCAGTATTTT. Amino acid sequence: CASSSSRLAGGRDTQYF.

The V and J genes are TRBV7-3 and TRBJ1-1; D uncertain. The CDR3 is 13 amino acids. Germline loops: CDR1 SGHTA, CDR2 FQGTGA. The ends were cut back, 3 bases at V and 2 bases at J, with 7 bases in the middle. CDR3 in amino acids: CASSFGRNTEAFF. The CDR3 DNA reads TGTGCCAGCAGCTTTGGCCGCAACACTGAAGCTTTCTTT.

This chain connects TRBV28 to TRBJ2-5, with D perhaps TRBD1 (5 bases). The closer fit of TRBJ2-7 to the DNA end suggests the J call may be wrong. This CDR3 comprises 11 residues. CDR1 MDHEN and CDR2 SYDVKM come from the germline V gene. CDR3 in DNA: TGTGCCAGCACCCAGGGCTACGAGCAGTACTTC. Amino acids: CASTQGYEQYF.

This sequence joins TRBV5-1 and TRBJ2-1, with 11 positions matching TRBD2. Germline V gene lookup returns CDR1 SGHRS and CDR2 YFSETQ. The V and J ends lost 6 bases and 4 bases, in that order; junction bases with no gene match: 6. The CDR3 spans 15 residues. In DNA, the CDR3 is TGCGCCAGCAACGCCCTAGCGGGAGGTTACAATGAGCAGTTCTTC. It encodes CASNALAGGYNEQFF.

The sample holds one count of this clone. The chain is built from TRBV19 and TRBJ2-1; TRBD1 matches at 7 bases. Germline V gives CDR1 LNHDA, CDR2 SQIVND (reference sequence). Unmatched junction bases numbered 6, after V lost 0 bases and J lost 4 bases. The CDR3 has 16 amino acids. The chain's CDR3 is CASSIDPRGTYNEQFF. CDR3 nucleotide sequence: TGTGCCAGTAGTATAGATCCCAGGGGGACATACAATGAGCAGTTCTTC.

The chain carries TRBV27 and TRBJ2-1, with D hard to call. CDR1 and CDR2 from the germline V gene are MNHEY and SMNVEV (reference sequence). The CDR3 is 15 amino acids. Trimming pared 5 bases from V and 8 bases from J, leaving 19 bases between. The CDR3 here is CASSGRRAISDEQFF. Here the CDR3 DNA reads TGTGCCAGCAGTGGGCGCCGCGCGATCTCCGATGAGCAGTTCTTC.

This chain joins TRBV18 and TRBJ1-4, with 7 bases identical to TRBD1. Germline V lookup: CDR1 KGHSH, CDR2 LQKENI. The CDR3 runs to 18 residues. With V trimmed by 3 bases and J by 1 base, 11 bases remained unmatched. The CDR3 DNA reads as TGTGCCAGCTCACCTACGACAGGGTCCGCGGGAACTAATGAAAAACTGTTTTTT. As protein: CASSPTTGSAGTNEKLFF. Complete variable domain (other parts from reference TRBV18 and TRBJ1-4): NAGVMQNPRHLVRRRGQEARLRCSPMKGHSHVYWYRQLPEEGLKFMVYLQKENIIDESGMPKERFSAEFPKEGPSILRIQQVVRGDSAAYFCASSPTTGSAGTNEKLFFGSGTQLSVL.

This clone was detected a few times. The J gene is TRBJ2-5, the V gene TRBV5-1, with D perhaps TRBD2 (5 bases). This CDR3 is 16 amino acids long. V dropped 7 bases and J dropped 2 bases, with 21 bases sitting between them. Germline CDR1 SGHRS, CDR2 YFSETQ. The CDR3 DNA is TGCGCCAGCGAGCTTCTTCATGGGAGCGGACAAGAGACCCAGTACTTC. Translated, it gives CASELLHGSGQETQYF.

The chain recombines TRBV10-3 with TRBJ2-7; 7 bases are shared with TRBD1. CDR1 is ENHRY, CDR2 SYGVKD, per germline. V shed 0 bases, J shed 2 bases, and the junction held 4 bases outside the gene matches. The CDR3 has 15 amino acids. CDR3 sequence (DNA): TGTGCCATCAGTGAGTCGATGGGACAGACCTACGAGCAGTACTTC. This encodes CAISESMGQTYEQYF.

CDR3 sequence: CASSPVGGRRQETQYF. CDR3 nucleotide sequence: TGTGCCAGCAGCCCAGTAGGGGGACGGAGACAAGAGACCCAGTACTTC. The V call is TRBV11-2, the J call TRBJ2-5; the D gene is possibly TRBD1 (6 bases). The CDR3 consists of 16 residues. CDR1 and CDR2 (germline): SGHAT, FQNNGV. V shed 5 bases and J shed 2 bases, with 18 bases lying between them.

The chain links TRBV7-2 to TRBJ2-7; D gene ambiguous. CDR3 length: 12 residues. Trimming took off 5 bases at V and 6 bases at J, with 11 bases between the two ends. Germline values: CDR1 SGHTA, CDR2 FQGNSA. CDR3 protein: CASSIQLSEQYF. The CDR3 DNA reads as TGTGCCAGCAGCATACAGCTTTCCGAGCAGTACTTC.

The CDR3 sequence: CAWKGQGEGYEQYF. CDR3 DNA sequence: TGTGCCTGGAAGGGGCAAGGGGAGGGCTACGAGCAGTACTTC. The gene calls are TRBV30 and TRBJ2-7; 7 nucleotides align to TRBD2. The CDR3 runs to 14 residues. The germline V gene encodes CDR1 GTSNPN and CDR2 SVGIG (reference sequence). The junction had 9 bases not matched to a gene; V was cut back by 4 bases and J by 3 bases.

The chain recombines TRBV6-5 with TRBJ2-1, with a tentative D call TRBD1 (6 bases). The CDR3 extends over 13 amino acids. Germline V lookup: CDR1 MNHEY, CDR2 SVGAGI. Trimming stripped 6 bases from V and 9 bases from J, with 15 bases between. The CDR3 sequence: CASRPGARGEQFF. The DNA for the CDR3 is TGTGCCAGCAGACCAGGGGCAAGGGGTGAGCAGTTCTTC.

This rearrangement joins TRBV4-2 to TRBJ1-6; D possibly corresponds to TRBD1 (6 bases). The CDR3 is 16 amino acids. CDR1 and CDR2 (germline): LGHNA, YNFKEQ. V was pared by 7 bases and J by 7 bases, with 20 bases between. CDR3 residues: CASTTLRGDTNSPLHF. As DNA, the CDR3 is TGTGCCAGCACTACCTTAAGAGGGGACACCAATTCACCCCTCCACTTT.

The chain is built from TRBV27 and TRBJ2-7; D may be TRBD1 (6 bases). Trimming cost V 3 bases and J 1 base, with 13 bases left between them. The CDR3 totals 15 residues. The V gene's germline CDR1 is MNHEY and CDR2 SMNVEV (reference sequence). CDR3 region: CASSFNGQLSYEQYF. CDR3 coding DNA: TGTGCCAGCAGTTTTAACGGACAGCTTTCCTACGAGCAGTACTTC.

The chain is built from TRBV7-9 and TRBJ1-3; 9 bases align to TRBD1. The CDR3 consists of 15 residues. The ends lost 5 bases at V and 1 base at J; junction bases unmatched: 3. CDR1 is SEHNR, CDR2 FQNEAQ, per germline (reference sequence). Here the CDR3 reads CASSRDRESGNTIYF. CDR3 DNA: TGTGCCAGCAGCCGGGACAGGGAATCTGGAAACACCATATATTTT. Filled out from reference TRBV7-9 and TRBJ1-3, the complete variable domain reads DTGVSQNPRHKITKRGQNVTFRCDPISEHNRLYWYRQTLGQGPEFLTYFQNEAQLEKSRLLSDRFSAERPKGSFSTLEIQRTEQGDSAMYLCASSRDRESGNTIYFGEGSWLTVV.